These 26 T cell receptor beta chains were all obtained from the same sample, sequenced in a study of T-cell reconstitution after alpha-beta-depleted transplantation in children. Preparation of the TCRbeta library involved a method that used unique molecular identifiers. TCRdb re-called the PCR reads with MiXCR, one entry per CDR3 protein. There are just over 950,000 distinct CDR3 sequences in the sample; under 30% occur only once, and about 28% lies in the top ten. The source was PBMCs, mostly from graft donor cells, collected 360 days after TCRalphabeta/CD19-depleted stem cell transplant. The receptors shown here come from a boy less than two years old who had a stem cell transplant for SCID, so the T cells may come from the graft donor.

This chain links TRBV11-1 with TRBJ2-5; D may be TRBD1 or TRBD2 (6 bases each). Germline-derived CDR1 and CDR2 are SGHAT and FQDESV (reference sequence). The CDR3 runs to 15 residues. The V gene lost 3 bases and the J gene lost 1 base, with 12 bases spanning the gap. CDR3 DNA sequence: TGTGCCAGCAGCTTGAGGAGGGGGTCCCAAGAGACCCAGTACTTC. It specifies CASSLRRGSQETQYF.

This clonotype was found a few times. CDR3 sequence: CASGTNYGYTF. The CDR3 DNA reads TGTGCCAGCGGCACCAACTATGGCTACACCTTC. This sequence joins TRBV6-6 and TRBJ1-2; D remains unclear. The CDR3 runs 11 residues. Trimming took 8 bases from V and 2 from J, leaving 6 bases between them. CDR1 is MNHNY and CDR2 is SVGAGI in the germline V gene (reference sequence).

The rearrangement links TRBV28 to TRBJ2-1, with D perhaps TRBD1 (6 bases). CDR1 is MDHEN and CDR2 is SYDVKM in the germline V gene. The CDR3 is 17 residues long. The ends were cut back, 4 bases at V and 3 bases at J, with 19 bases in the middle. The CDR3: CASSSAGAQVGYNEQFF. CDR3 nucleotides: TGTGCCAGCAGTTCCGCAGGGGCCCAGGTAGGCTACAATGAGCAGTTCTTC. The whole variable domain, filled in from reference TRBV28 and TRBJ2-1, reads DVKVTQSSRYLVKRTGEKVFLECVQDMDHENMFWYRQDPGLGLRLIYFSYDVKMKEKGDIPEGYSVSREKKERFSLILESASTNQTSMYLCASSSAGAQVGYNEQFFGPGTRLTVL.

This clonotype occurred a few times. The chain joins TRBV27 to TRBJ2-5; weak D call: TRBD2 (5 bases). The CDR3 runs to 13 residues. Germline V gives CDR1 MNHEY, CDR2 SMNVEV (reference sequence). Trimming took 6 bases from V and 5 from J, leaving 13 bases between them. The CDR3 protein is CASRPLGSETQYF. Here the CDR3 DNA reads TGTGCCAGCAGACCGCTAGGGAGTGAGACCCAGTACTTC.

The chain couples TRBV5-1 to TRBJ2-1; unclear D gene. CDR1 is SGHRS and CDR2 is YFSETQ in the germline V gene. The V end was cut by 0 bases, the J end by 13 bases, with 17 bases between. This CDR3 has 14 residues. CDR3 sequence reads: CASSLEMGVSLQFF. The CDR3 nucleotides are TGCGCCAGCAGCTTGGAAATGGGTGTGTCCCTACAGTTCTTC.

The chain recombines TRBV4-1 with TRBJ2-7; D gene uncertain. Germline V gene sequence: CDR1 MGHRA, CDR2 YSYEKL. Trimming took off 4 bases at V and 5 bases at J, with 15 bases between the two ends. The CDR3 totals 14 residues. The CDR3 sequence is CASSPTETRDEQYF. The CDR3 coding sequence is TGCGCCAGCAGCCCCACTGAGACAAGGGACGAGCAGTACTTC.

The chain links TRBV7-8 to TRBJ2-3; D gene uncertain. V lost 5 bases and J 4 bases, leaving 13 bases between the germline ends. Germline V gene data show CDR1 as SGHVS and CDR2 as FQNEAQ. CDR3 length: 14 residues. This CDR3 reads CASSPRVVADTQYF. CDR3 in DNA: TGTGCCAGCAGCCCACGGGTAGTGGCAGATACGCAGTATTTT.

The chain links TRBV4-3 to TRBJ2-7, with D tentatively TRBD2 (6 bases). CDR1 LGHNA and CDR2 YSLEER come from the germline V gene. This CDR3 has 15 residues. Trimming pared 3 bases from V and 0 bases from J, leaving 12 bases between. The CDR3 bases are TGCGCCAGCAGCCAGCAACGGGGGTCCTCCTACGAGCAGTACTTC. Encoded protein: CASSQQRGSSYEQYF.

This clonotype was seen a handful of times. V is TRBV5-1 and J is TRBJ1-1; D ambiguous. This CDR3 contains 14 residues. V was pared by 0 bases and J by 10 bases, with 16 bases between. Germline loops: CDR1 SGHRS, CDR2 YFSETQ. DNA of the CDR3: TGCGCCAGCAGCTTGGAGGGCCGGAAGGAGGGAGCTTTCTTT. Its protein product is CASSLEGRKEGAFF. The full variable domain, completed using reference TRBV5-1 and TRBJ1-1, is KAGVTQTPRYLIKTRGQQVTLSCSPISGHRSVSWYQQTPGQGLQFLFEYFSETQRNKGNFPGRFSGRQFSNSRSEMNVSTLELGDSALYLCASSLEGRKEGAFFGQGTRLTVV.

This clonotype was picked up a small number of times. This chain links TRBV5-8 with TRBJ1-1; TRBD1 matches at 9 bases. Germline assignment: CDR1 SGHTS and CDR2 YDEGEE. The CDR3 is 16 residues long. V lost 2 bases and J lost 7; bases outside the gene matches: 12. CDR3 amino acids: CASSLNRGPFADEAFF. CDR3 nucleotide sequence: TGTGCCAGCAGCTTAAACAGGGGGCCTTTCGCTGATGAAGCTTTCTTT. Using reference TRBV5-8 and TRBJ1-1 for the parts outside the CDR3, the full variable domain is EAGVTQSPTHLIKTRGQQATLRCSPISGHTSVYWYQQALGLGLQFLLWYDEGEERNRGNFPPRFSGRQFPNYSSELNVNALELEDSALYLCASSLNRGPFADEAFFGQGTRLTVV.

The V gene is TRBV12-3 or TRBV12-4, the J gene TRBJ2-1; 7 positions match TRBD2. The trim removed 6 bases at V and 12 bases at J, leaving 8 bases unmatched. CDR3 length equals 12 residues. CDR3 protein: CASSQSRGGQFF. DNA of the CDR3: TGTGCCAGCAGCCAAAGTCGCGGGGGGCAGTTCTTC.

This clonotype was observed a handful of times. This chain links TRBV5-6 with TRBJ2-6, with D perhaps matching TRBD1 (5 bases). There are 16 residues in the CDR3. Germline V gene sequence: CDR1 SGHDT, CDR2 YYEEEE. With 4 bases removed from V and 1 base from J, the gap between germline ends came to 12 bases. CDR3 nucleotide sequence: TGTGCCAGCAGCCGTGGGGCAGGGTCTGGGGCCAACGTCCTGACTTTC. Its translation is CASSRGAGSGANVLTF.

The rearrangement links TRBV2 to TRBJ2-5; the D gene could be TRBD1 or TRBD2 (5 bases each). CDR3 size: 15 residues. The V gene's germline CDR1 is SNHLY and CDR2 FYNNEI. Deletions cut 4 bases from V and 2 bases from J, with 14 bases between. The CDR3 spells CASSVVGVRQETQYF. CDR3 coding DNA: TGTGCCAGCAGTGTGGTGGGGGTGCGACAAGAGACCCAGTACTTC. Full variable domain (rest looked up from reference TRBV2 and TRBJ2-5): EPEVTQTPSHQVTQMGQEVILRCVPISNHLYFYWYRQILGQKVEFLVSFYNNEISEKSEIFDDQFSVERPDGSNFTLKIRSTKLEDSAMYFCASSVVGVRQETQYFGPGTRLLVL.

The table lists this clonotype with a few counts. V usage is TRBV20-1 and J usage is TRBJ2-3; D unresolved. Between the trimmed V and J ends, which lost 2 bases and 4 bases, there was a span of 16 bases. CDR1 is DFQATT, CDR2 SNEGSKA, per germline (reference sequence). CDR3 size: 15 residues. The CDR3 loop reads CSARQNGRLADTQYF. As DNA, the CDR3 is TGCAGTGCTAGACAAAACGGGCGGCTAGCAGATACGCAGTATTTT.

The chain employs TRBV5-1 and TRBJ2-1; 7 bases map to TRBD1. Trimming removed 4 bases from V and 3 bases from J; junction bases left unmatched: 13. Germline V lookup: CDR1 SGHRS, CDR2 YFSETQ. This CDR3 comprises 17 residues. The chain's CDR3 is CASSNARQGRGYNEQFF. CDR3 DNA sequence: TGCGCCAGCAGCAACGCCAGACAGGGTCGGGGCTACAATGAGCAGTTCTTC.

In DNA, the CDR3 is TGCGCCAGCAGCCAAGAGGGTTGGAGCACTGAAGCTTTCTTT. The encoded protein is CASSQEGWSTEAFF. The chain employs TRBV4-1 and TRBJ1-1; unclear D gene. Germline V gives CDR1 MGHRA, CDR2 YSYEKL. Trimming removed 0 bases at V and 4 bases at J, with 9 bases between. The CDR3 runs 14 residues.

The rearrangement joins TRBV28 to TRBJ2-5, with 9 positions matching TRBD2. The CDR3 is made up of 18 amino acids. V was pared by 1 base and J by 2 bases, with 11 bases of the junction left unmatched. Germline assignment: CDR1 MDHEN and CDR2 SYDVKM. Here the CDR3 DNA reads TGTGCCAGCAGTTTATCTCGGCTAGCGGGGCGGTGGCAAGAGACCCAGTACTTC. It translates to CASSLSRLAGRWQETQYF.

The table lists this clonotype with a few counts. The CDR3 loop is CASSLNVGEKSNTEAFF. Here the CDR3 DNA reads TGCGCCAGCAGCTTAAATGTGGGGGAAAAGAGTAACACTGAAGCTTTCTTT. This chain connects TRBV5-1 to TRBJ1-1; D perhaps matches TRBD1 (5 bases). The V and J ends lost 2 bases and 2 bases respectively, with 19 bases between them. The germline CDR1 and CDR2 sequences are SGHRS and YFSETQ. This CDR3 region has 17 residues.

This clonotype was seen more than once but under ten times. The V gene is TRBV28, the J gene TRBJ1-2, with D perhaps matching TRBD1 (5 bases). V lost 10 bases and J lost 5, with 14 bases in between. The CDR3 sequence is 12 residues long. CDR1 is MDHEN, CDR2 SYDVKM, per germline. CDR3: CATREGLYGYTF. The CDR3 DNA is TGTGCCACCAGGGAGGGGCTGTATGGCTACACCTTC.

V gene TRBV5-1 combines with J gene TRBJ2-1, with D perhaps TRBD1 (6 bases). Per the germline V gene, CDR1 is SGHRS and CDR2 is YFSETQ. Trimming shortened V by 5 bases and J by 7 bases, and 16 bases separated the two germline ends. This CDR3 is 14 amino acids long. In nucleotides, the CDR3 is TGCGCCAGCAGTCTAGTGGGGGCCTTAAATGAGCAGTTCTTC. Translation: CASSLVGALNEQFF.

The CDR3 reads CASSIEGATYNEQFF. The CDR3 DNA follows: TGTGCCAGTAGTATTGAGGGTGCTACCTACAATGAGCAGTTCTTC. The V and J genes are TRBV19 and TRBJ2-1, with D possibly matching TRBD2 (5 bases). The germline V gene encodes CDR1 LNHDA and CDR2 SQIVND (reference sequence). Trimming cost V 3 bases and J 2 bases, with 11 bases left between them. The CDR3 sequence is 15 residues long.

CDR3 nucleotide sequence: TGTGCCAGCATATGGCGGGGGGGGTCCTACAATGAGCAGTTCTTC. This gives the protein CASIWRGGSYNEQFF. V usage is TRBV27 and J usage is TRBJ2-1; 9 bases map to TRBD2. The V and J ends lost 7 bases and 1 base, in that order; junction bases with no gene match: 5. The CDR3 is 15 residues long. Per germline, CDR1 MNHEY and CDR2 SMNVEV (reference sequence).

In DNA, the CDR3 is TGCGCCAGCTTCCAACAAACCCAGCCAAATGAGCAGTTCTTC. This encodes CASFQQTQPNEQFF. This chain joins TRBV5-1 and TRBJ2-1, with D unresolved. The CDR3 length is 14 residues. CDR1 is SGHRS, CDR2 YFSETQ, per germline. Deletions cut 7 bases from V and 7 bases from J, with 18 bases between.

This clonotype was counted between two and nine times. This chain uses TRBV12-3 or TRBV12-4 with TRBJ2-7, with TRBD1 identical over 11 bases. The CDR3 length is 15 residues. J gave up 1 base and V 10 bases, and 9 bases lay outside the gene matches. The CDR3 coding sequence is TGTGCCACCACCGGGGACAGGGGGATGTCCTACGAGCAGTACTTC. Amino acid sequence: CATTGDRGMSYEQYF.

The V and J genes are TRBV18 and TRBJ2-5, with 10 bases matching TRBD2. With 2 bases clipped from V and 1 base from J, the junction kept 7 bases outside the gene matches. Germline CDR1 is KGHSH and CDR2 is LQKENI. There are 17 residues in the CDR3. CDR3 sequence (DNA): TGTGCCAGCTCACCAAGGACAGCGGGGGGGATCCAAGAGACCCAGTACTTC. Amino acid sequence: CASSPRTAGGIQETQYF.

V and J are TRBV7-2 and TRBJ1-1; D is ambiguous. From germline, CDR1 is SGHTA and CDR2 FQGNSA. CDR3 length equals 15 residues. Trimming pared 2 bases from V and 3 bases from J, leaving 13 bases between. CDR3 coding DNA: TGTGCCAGCAGCTTAAGGGTGGCGGGGTACACTGAAGCTTTCTTT. Residues: CASSLRVAGYTEAFF.